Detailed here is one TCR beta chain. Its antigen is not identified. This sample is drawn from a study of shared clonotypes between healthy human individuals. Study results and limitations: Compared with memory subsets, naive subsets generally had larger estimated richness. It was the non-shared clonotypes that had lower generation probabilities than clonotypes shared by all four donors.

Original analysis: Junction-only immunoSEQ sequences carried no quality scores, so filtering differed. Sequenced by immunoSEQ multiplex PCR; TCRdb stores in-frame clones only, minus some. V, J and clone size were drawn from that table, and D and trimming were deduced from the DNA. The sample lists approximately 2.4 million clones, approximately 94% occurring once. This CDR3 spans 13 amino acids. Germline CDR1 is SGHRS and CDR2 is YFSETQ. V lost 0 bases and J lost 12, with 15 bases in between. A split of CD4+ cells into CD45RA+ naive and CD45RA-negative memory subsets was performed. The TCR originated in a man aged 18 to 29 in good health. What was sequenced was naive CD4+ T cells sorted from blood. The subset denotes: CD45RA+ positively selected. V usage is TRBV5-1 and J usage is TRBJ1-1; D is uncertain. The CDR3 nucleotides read TGCGCCAGCAGCTTGGACACATCGGTTATTACTTTCTTT. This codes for CASSLDTSVITFF.